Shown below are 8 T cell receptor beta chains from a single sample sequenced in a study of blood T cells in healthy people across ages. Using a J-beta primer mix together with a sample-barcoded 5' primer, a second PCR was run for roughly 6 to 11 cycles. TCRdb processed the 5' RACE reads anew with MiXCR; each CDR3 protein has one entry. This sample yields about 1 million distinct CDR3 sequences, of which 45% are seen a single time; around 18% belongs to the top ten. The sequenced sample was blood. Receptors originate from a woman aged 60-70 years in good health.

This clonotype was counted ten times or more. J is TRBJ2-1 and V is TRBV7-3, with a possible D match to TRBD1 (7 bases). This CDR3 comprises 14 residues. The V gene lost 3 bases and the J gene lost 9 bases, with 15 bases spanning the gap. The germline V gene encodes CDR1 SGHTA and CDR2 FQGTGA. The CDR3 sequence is CASSLNLQGGEQFF. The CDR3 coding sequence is TGTGCCAGCAGCTTGAACCTCCAGGGGGGTGAGCAGTTCTTC.

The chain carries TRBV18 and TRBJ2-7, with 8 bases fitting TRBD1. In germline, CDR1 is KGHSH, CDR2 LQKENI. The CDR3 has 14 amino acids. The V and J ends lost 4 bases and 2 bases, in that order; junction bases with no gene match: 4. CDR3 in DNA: TGTGCCAGCTCACAGGGACAGGAGGCCTACGAGCAGTACTTC. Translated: CASSQGQEAYEQYF.

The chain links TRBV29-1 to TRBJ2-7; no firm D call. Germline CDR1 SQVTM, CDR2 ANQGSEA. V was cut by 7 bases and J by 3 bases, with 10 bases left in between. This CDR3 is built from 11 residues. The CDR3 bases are TGCAGCGGTGTCTTCGACTACGAGCAGTACTTC. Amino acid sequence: CSGVFDYEQYF.

CDR3 region: CASSQDFRLGGPSTDTQYF. DNA for the CDR3: TGTGCCAGCAGCCAAGATTTTCGGCTAGGAGGCCCTAGCACAGATACGCAGTATTTT. This chain uses TRBV14 with TRBJ2-3, with D possibly TRBD2 on 5 matching bases. V lost 0 bases to trimming and J lost 0 bases, with 19 bases between them. Germline lookup yields CDR1 SGHDN and CDR2 FVKESK. The CDR3 covers 19 residues. Drawing the rest from reference TRBV14 and TRBJ2-3, the complete variable domain is EAGVTQFPSHSVIEKGQTVTLRCDPISGHDNLYWYRRVMGKEIKFLLHFVKESKQDESGMPNNRFLAERTGGTYSTLKVQPAELEDSGVYFCASSQDFRLGGPSTDTQYFGPGTRLTVL.

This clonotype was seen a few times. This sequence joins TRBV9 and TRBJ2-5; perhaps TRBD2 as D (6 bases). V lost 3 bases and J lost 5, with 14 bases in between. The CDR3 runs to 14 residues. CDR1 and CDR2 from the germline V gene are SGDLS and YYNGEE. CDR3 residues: CASSGLAGWETQYF. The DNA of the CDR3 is TGTGCCAGCAGCGGGCTGGCGGGGTGGGAGACCCAGTACTTC.

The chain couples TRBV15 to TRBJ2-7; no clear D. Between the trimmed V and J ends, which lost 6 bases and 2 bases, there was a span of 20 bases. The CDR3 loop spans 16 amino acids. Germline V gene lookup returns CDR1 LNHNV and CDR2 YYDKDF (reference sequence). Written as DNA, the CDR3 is TGTGCCACCAGGTCTGTAATTCAGGCTTCTCCCTACGAGCAGTACTTC. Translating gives CATRSVIQASPYEQYF.

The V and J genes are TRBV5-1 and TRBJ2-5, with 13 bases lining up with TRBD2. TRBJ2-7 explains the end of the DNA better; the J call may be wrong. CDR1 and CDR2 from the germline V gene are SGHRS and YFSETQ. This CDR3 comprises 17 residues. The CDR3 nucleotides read TGCGCCAGCAGCTTACGCGGGACTAGCGGGGCGGGCTACGAGCAGTACTTC. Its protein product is CASSLRGTSGAGYEQYF.

CDR3 in DNA: TGTGCCAGCAGCCCCACTTTGGAGGCTAACTATGGCTACACCTTC. This gives the protein CASSPTLEANYGYTF. The chain combines TRBV5-6 with TRBJ1-2; D is uncertain. Germline loops: CDR1 SGHDT, CDR2 YYEEEE. Trimming pared 4 bases from V and 0 bases from J, leaving 13 bases between. The CDR3 is 15 residues long. Full variable domain (outside the CDR3, taken from reference TRBV5-6 and TRBJ1-2): DAGVTQSPTHLIKTRGQQVTLRCSPKSGHDTVSWYQQALGQGPQFIFQYYEEEERQRGNFPDRFSGHQFPNYSSELNVNALLLGDSALYLCASSPTLEANYGYTFGSGTRLTVV.